This entry lists 8 T cell receptor beta chains sequenced from one sample in a study of TIL therapy for anti-PD-1-resistant metastatic lung cancer. Sample time point: pre-treatment sample, taken before nivolumab and TIL therapy. The tumor samples were excised metastases, mostly pleural nodules or supraclavicular lymph nodes. The libraries were made with immunoSEQ v3. TCRdb's table, derived via immunoSEQ multiplex PCR, lists solely in-frame clones and lacks some. The data show 95,000 or so clones, around 71% seen once. This specimen was tumor tissue, taken at baseline. All receptors derive from a person aged 25-79 years with non-small cell lung cancer.

This clone was found a few times. The rearrangement uses TRBV2 and TRBJ2-5; 9 positions agree with TRBD2. This CDR3 comprises 15 residues. V dropped 8 bases and J dropped 1; count of bases not matched to a gene: 8. Germline V gene lookup returns CDR1 SNHLY and CDR2 FYNNEI. The CDR3 is CASGGASGIQETQYF. The CDR3 nucleotides read TGTGCCAGCGGGGGGGCTAGCGGGATCCAAGAGACCCAGTACTTC.

The chain links TRBV7-9 to TRBJ2-5, with D unresolved. The CDR3 runs 16 residues. CDR1 and CDR2 (germline): SEHNR, FQNEAQ (reference sequence). Between the trimmed V and J ends, which lost 3 bases and 1 base, there was a span of 15 bases. This CDR3 is CASSFGWYPSQETQYF. The DNA of the CDR3 is TGTGCCAGCAGCTTTGGTTGGTACCCTTCCCAAGAGACCCAGTACTTC.

The chain is built from TRBV7-9 and TRBJ2-1; D call uncertain. V lost 5 bases, J lost 3 bases, and 5 bases lay in between. Germline-derived CDR1 and CDR2 are SEHNR and FQNEAQ (reference sequence). The CDR3 loop spans 12 amino acids. This CDR3 is CASSPLYNEQFF. Written as DNA, the CDR3 is TGTGCCAGCAGCCCCCTCTACAATGAGCAGTTCTTC.

The genes are TRBV5-4 and TRBJ1-1; possibly TRBD1 for D (5 bases). The CDR3 contains 15 residues. V gave up 4 bases and J gave up 3 bases, with 16 bases separating them. Germline loops: CDR1 SGHNT, CDR2 YYREEE (reference sequence). The CDR3 nucleotides read TGTGCCAGCAGCCGGGATTCGAGGGGAGACACTGAAGCTTTCTTT. Amino acids: CASSRDSRGDTEAFF.

The chain is built from TRBV6-6 and TRBJ1-5; TRBD1 matches at 7 bases. CDR1 and CDR2 from the germline V gene are MNHNY and SVGAGI (reference sequence). J lost 9 bases, V lost 2 bases, and 13 bases had no gene match. The CDR3 is made up of 16 amino acids. The CDR3: CASSYRHVTGVWPQHF. In DNA form, the CDR3 reads TGTGCCAGCAGTTACCGGCATGTAACAGGGGTTTGGCCCCAGCATTTT.

This clone is a singleton in its sample. The rearrangement uses TRBV3-1 (or the pseudogene TRBV3-2) and TRBJ1-5; 7 positions match TRBD1. CDR3 length: 15 residues. Germline loops: CDR1 LGHDT, CDR2 YNNKEL (reference sequence). J gave up 11 bases and V 1 base, and 11 bases lay outside the gene matches. CDR3 residues: CASSQGQGGAVAQHF. In DNA form, the CDR3 reads TGTGCCAGCAGCCAAGGCCAGGGGGGGGCGGTAGCCCAGCATTTT.

This clone is deemed hyperexpanded. The chain uses TRBV4-1 and TRBJ2-7; TRBD2 matches 12 bases. The CDR3 is made up of 18 amino acids. CDR1 is MGHRA and CDR2 is YSYEKL in the germline V gene. J gave up 1 base and V 0 bases, and 7 bases lay outside the gene matches. CDR3 in DNA: TGCGCCAGCAGCCAAGATCCCCCGACTAGCGGGAGATCCTACGAGCAGTACTTC. Translating gives CASSQDPPTSGRSYEQYF.

The chain joins TRBV5-4 to TRBJ1-4; D possibly corresponds to TRBD1 (6 bases). Germline CDR1 is SGHNT and CDR2 is YYREEE (reference sequence). The CDR3 spans 17 residues. V lost 0 bases, J lost 0 bases, and 12 bases lay in between. The CDR3 coding sequence is TGTGCCAGCAGCTTGGGTCGGACAGAAACAACTAATGAAAAACTGTTTTTT. Encoded protein: CASSLGRTETTNEKLFF.